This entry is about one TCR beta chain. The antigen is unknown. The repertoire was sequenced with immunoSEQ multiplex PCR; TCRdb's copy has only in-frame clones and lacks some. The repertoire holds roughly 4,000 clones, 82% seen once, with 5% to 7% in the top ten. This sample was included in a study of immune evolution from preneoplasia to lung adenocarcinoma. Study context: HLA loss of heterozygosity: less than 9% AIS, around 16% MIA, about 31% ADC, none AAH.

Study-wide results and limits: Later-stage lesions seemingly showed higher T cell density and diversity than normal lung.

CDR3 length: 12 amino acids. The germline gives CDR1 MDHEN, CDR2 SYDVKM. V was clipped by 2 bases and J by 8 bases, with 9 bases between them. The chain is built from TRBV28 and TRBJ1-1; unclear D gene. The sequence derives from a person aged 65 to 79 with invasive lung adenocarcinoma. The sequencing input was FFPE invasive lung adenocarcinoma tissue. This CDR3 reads CASSLGRFEAFF. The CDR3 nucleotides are TGTGCCAGCAGTTTAGGGAGATTCGAAGCTTTCTTT.